Shown below are 32 T cell receptor beta chains from a single sample sequenced in a study of somatic mutations in cytotoxic T cells in rheumatoid arthritis. Here immunoSEQ multiplex PCR was the method, and the copy in TCRdb shows in-frame clones only, minus some. The sample includes 12,000 to 15,000 clones, approximately 69% of them seen just once. The source material was CD8+ T cells sorted from blood. These receptors originate from an adult with rheumatoid arthritis.

With respect to this clone: A read error may be the cause here, since a much bigger clone is one base away. Other DNA sequences within the sample encode an identical CDR3. The rearrangement uses TRBV4-1 and TRBJ2-1; D gene ambiguous. The germline V gene has CDR1 MGHRA and CDR2 YSYEKL. The CDR3 is 12 amino acids. Trimming pared 3 bases from V and 1 base from J, leaving 1 base between. CDR3 in DNA: TGCGCCAGCAGCCAGTCCTACAATGAGCAGTTCTTC. Its protein is CASSQSYNEQFF.

This chain joins TRBV6-5 and TRBJ2-2; possibly TRBD2 for D (7 bases). The V gene's germline CDR1 is MNHEY and CDR2 SVGAGI. Trimming shortened V by 5 bases and J by 6 bases, and 16 bases separated the two germline ends. The CDR3 length is 15 residues. CDR3 sequence reads: CASSPEGGASGELFF. The CDR3 region has the DNA TGTGCCAGCAGTCCCGAGGGGGGGGCGTCCGGGGAGCTGTTTTTT.

This sequence joins TRBV28 and TRBJ1-2; weak D call: TRBD1 (5 bases). This CDR3 has 14 amino acids. The V end was cut by 5 bases, the J end by 4 bases, with 14 bases between. The germline V gene encodes CDR1 MDHEN and CDR2 SYDVKM. CDR3 protein: CASSPTGGPYGYTF. The CDR3, as DNA: TGTGCCAGCAGTCCTACAGGAGGGCCCTATGGCTACACCTTC.

V is TRBV11-2 and J is TRBJ1-5; 10 nucleotides line up with TRBD1. CDR3 length: 17 residues. V trimming: 5 bases; J trimming: 4 bases; junction bases outside the gene matches: 11. From germline, CDR1 is SGHAT and CDR2 FQNNGV. The CDR3, as DNA: TGTGCCAGCAGCCCTAGAGGACAGGGGGTCTTTAATCAGCCCCAGCATTTT. Encoded protein: CASSPRGQGVFNQPQHF.

The chain combines TRBV30 with TRBJ1-1; D possibly corresponds to TRBD1 (5 bases). The CDR3 consists of 13 residues. Trimming took off 2 bases at V and 2 bases at J, with 9 bases between the two ends. Germline V gene data show CDR1 as GTSNPN and CDR2 as SVGIG (reference sequence). The CDR3 nucleotides read TGTGCCTGGAGTTATGGGACTAACACTGAAGCTTTCTTT. Translating gives CAWSYGTNTEAFF.

This chain connects TRBV4-1 to TRBJ2-7; 9 bases match TRBD2. V dropped 1 base and J dropped 4; count of bases not matched to a gene: 8. The CDR3 spans 16 residues. In germline, CDR1 is MGHRA, CDR2 YSYEKL. Here the CDR3 DNA reads TGCGCCAGCAGCCAAGCAACCGGGACTAGCCTTTACGAGCAGTACTTC. As protein: CASSQATGTSLYEQYF.

The J gene is TRBJ2-7, the V gene TRBV7-9; D assignment may be TRBD1 or TRBD2 (5 bases each). Trimming removed 5 bases at V and 5 bases at J, with 19 bases between. The CDR3 runs to 15 residues. Germline loops: CDR1 SEHNR, CDR2 FQNEAQ (reference sequence). CDR3 sequence: CASSLGARNPDEQYF. The CDR3 DNA reads TGTGCCAGCAGCCTCGGGGCCAGAAACCCGGACGAGCAGTACTTC.

This clone appeared a few times. The CDR3 sequence: CSVKKLEQFF. The CDR3 DNA reads as TGCAGCGTTAAGAAGCTTGAGCAGTTCTTC. The V and J genes are TRBV29-1 and TRBJ2-1, with no clear D. Per the germline V gene, CDR1 is SQVTM and CDR2 is ANQGSEA. This CDR3 spans 10 amino acids. V gave up 5 bases and J gave up 9 bases, with 8 bases separating them.

The chain combines TRBV27 with TRBJ2-7, with D maybe TRBD1 (5 bases). The CDR3 is 14 amino acids. V was pared by 0 bases and J by 2 bases, with 8 bases between. The V gene's germline CDR1 is MNHEY and CDR2 SMNVEV (reference sequence). CDR3 in amino acids: CASSLSSGTYEQYF. Written as DNA, the CDR3 is TGTGCCAGCAGTTTATCGTCAGGGACCTACGAGCAGTACTTC.

The chain couples TRBV9 to TRBJ2-2; D remains unclear. This CDR3 contains 12 residues. Between the trimmed V and J ends, which lost 0 bases and 8 bases, there was a span of 5 bases. Germline CDR1 reads SGDLS; CDR2 reads YYNGEE. Here the CDR3 DNA reads TGTGCCAGCAGCGTAGTTTGGGGGGAGCTGTTTTTT. It translates to CASSVVWGELFF.

This clone turned up a few times. CDR3 region: CASNRGNNEQFF. The CDR3, as DNA: TGTGCCAGCAATAGGGGTAATAATGAGCAGTTCTTC. The V call is TRBV9, the J call TRBJ2-1; weak D call: TRBD1 (5 bases). This CDR3 spans 12 amino acids. Per germline, CDR1 SGDLS and CDR2 YYNGEE. Trimming took off 6 bases at V and 7 bases at J, with 11 bases between the two ends.

The gene calls are TRBV28 and TRBJ2-5; D is unresolved. From germline, CDR1 is MDHEN and CDR2 SYDVKM. V was shortened by 3 bases and J by 1 base, with 9 bases between the two germline ends. CDR3 length: 14 amino acids. Here the CDR3 reads CASSLRETQETQYF. CDR3 nucleotides: TGTGCCAGCAGTTTGAGAGAAACCCAAGAGACCCAGTACTTC. The full variable domain, with the rest looked up from reference TRBV28 and TRBJ2-5, is DVKVTQSSRYLVKRTGEKVFLECVQDMDHENMFWYRQDPGLGLRLIYFSYDVKMKEKGDIPEGYSVSREKKERFSLILESASTNQTSMYLCASSLRETQETQYFGPGTRLLVL.

The gene calls are TRBV9 and TRBJ2-3; no reliable D call. The CDR3 is 15 amino acids. Germline V gene lookup returns CDR1 SGDLS and CDR2 YYNGEE. The ends were cut back, 3 bases at V and 2 bases at J, with 13 bases in the middle. The chain's CDR3 is CASSDPKTPTDTQYF. CDR3 bases: TGTGCCAGCAGCGACCCAAAAACCCCCACAGATACGCAGTATTTT.

This clone rates as medium-sized. The V call is TRBV27, the J call TRBJ2-1, with TRBD2 matching 12 bases. The CDR3 extends over 15 amino acids. V dropped 6 bases and J dropped 9; count of bases not matched to a gene: 9. Per the germline V gene, CDR1 is MNHEY and CDR2 is SMNVEV (reference sequence). The CDR3 loop reads CASRILAGGRSEQFF. The CDR3 nucleotides read TGTGCCAGCAGGATACTAGCGGGGGGACGTTCTGAGCAGTTCTTC.

V usage is TRBV6-5 and J usage is TRBJ2-7; D is ambiguous. The length of the CDR3 is 13 residues. Trimming stripped 4 bases from V and 1 base from J, with 8 bases between. CDR1 is MNHEY and CDR2 is SVGAGI in the germline V gene. The CDR3: CASSWKGSYEQYF. For the CDR3, the DNA is TGTGCCAGCAGTTGGAAGGGTTCCTACGAGCAGTACTTC.

The table lists this clone with a count of one. This sequence joins TRBV7-9 and TRBJ1-2; D gene ambiguous. The V end lost 5 bases, the J end lost 4 bases, and 14 bases lay between the germline ends. The CDR3 loop spans 14 amino acids. CDR1 and CDR2 (germline): SEHNR, FQNEAQ (reference sequence). The CDR3 loop is CASSTPGSRYGYTF. The CDR3 coding sequence is TGTGCCAGCAGCACCCCCGGATCCCGCTATGGCTACACCTTC.

The J gene is TRBJ2-3, the V gene TRBV10-3, with 11 nucleotides matching TRBD2. V shed 11 bases, J shed 0 bases, and the junction held 4 bases outside the gene matches. The CDR3 is 14 amino acids. CDR1 ENHRY and CDR2 SYGVKD come from the germline V gene. As DNA, the CDR3 is TGTGCCGCCGGGACTAGCGGCAGCACAGATACGCAGTATTTT. It translates to CAAGTSGSTDTQYF.

V is TRBV19 and J is TRBJ2-7, with a possible D match to TRBD1 (6 bases). Trimming pared 5 bases from V and 0 bases from J, leaving 8 bases between. This CDR3 spans 13 amino acids. Germline V lookup: CDR1 LNHDA, CDR2 SQIVND (reference sequence). The chain's CDR3 is CASSGQHSYEQYF. The DNA for the CDR3 is TGTGCCAGTAGTGGACAGCACTCCTACGAGCAGTACTTC.

The chain employs TRBV4-1 and TRBJ1-1; TRBD1 aligns across 9 bases. In germline, CDR1 is MGHRA, CDR2 YSYEKL. The CDR3 runs 15 residues. J lost 3 bases, V lost 6 bases, and 8 bases had no gene match. This CDR3 reads CASRGHRGLDTEAFF. CDR3 sequence (DNA): TGCGCCAGCAGAGGGCACAGGGGGCTGGACACTGAAGCTTTCTTT.

The chain employs TRBV9 and TRBJ2-2; D might be TRBD2 (7 bases). The CDR3 runs 16 residues. V lost 3 bases, J lost 4 bases, and 16 bases lay in between. The germline V gene encodes CDR1 SGDLS and CDR2 YYNGEE. For the CDR3, the DNA is TGTGCCAGCAGCGCCTCTTGGAGGGGGGGCACCGGGGAGCTGTTTTTT. Its protein is CASSASWRGGTGELFF.

In its sample, this clone was seen a few times. The chain has TRBV19 and TRBJ1-1; no firm D call. Looked up from germline, CDR1 is LNHDA and CDR2 is SQIVND (reference sequence). There are 15 residues in the CDR3. Trimming shortened V by 4 bases and J by 4 bases, and 16 bases separated the two germline ends. The CDR3 loop reads CASSKDGDGSTEAFF. DNA for the CDR3: TGTGCCAGTAGTAAGGATGGCGATGGGAGCACTGAAGCTTTCTTT. The variable domain in full, with the rest retrieved from reference TRBV19 and TRBJ1-1, is DGGITQSPKYLFRKEGQNVTLSCEQNLNHDAMYWYRQDPGQGLRLIYYSQIVNDFQKGDIAEGYSVSREKKESFPLTVTSAQKNPTAFYLCASSKDGDGSTEAFFGQGTRLTVV.

This clone turned up a few times. V usage is TRBV30 and J usage is TRBJ2-7; D may correspond to TRBD1 or TRBD2 (5 bases each). Germline CDR1 is GTSNPN and CDR2 is SVGIG (reference sequence). Trimming cost V 7 bases and J 3 bases, with 13 bases left between them. There are 12 residues in the CDR3. CDR3 region: CAYRDRLYEQYF. Here the CDR3 DNA reads TGTGCCTACCGGGACCGCCTCTACGAGCAGTACTTC.

The chain is built from TRBV7-9 and TRBJ1-5; a possible D gene is TRBD1 (5 bases). Looked up from germline, CDR1 is SEHNR and CDR2 is FQNEAQ (reference sequence). With 1 base removed from V and 3 bases from J, the gap between germline ends came to 7 bases. This CDR3 has 14 residues. The CDR3 loop is CASSLVDTNQPQHF. CDR3 coding DNA: TGTGCCAGCAGCTTAGTGGACACCAATCAGCCCCAGCATTTT.

V gene TRBV18 combines with J gene TRBJ1-1, with 7 bases aligning to TRBD1. V was pared by 2 bases and J by 4 bases, with 10 bases of the junction left unmatched. Germline V lookup: CDR1 KGHSH, CDR2 LQKENI. The CDR3 consists of 16 residues. The CDR3 loop reads CASSPLEEGASTEAFF. The CDR3, as DNA: TGTGCCAGCTCACCATTGGAAGAGGGGGCGAGCACTGAAGCTTTCTTT.

The chain's CDR3 is CASSIGTGFYEQYF. CDR3 DNA: TGTGCCAGCAGCATCGGGACAGGGTTCTACGAGCAGTACTTC. The V and J genes are TRBV7-6 and TRBJ2-7; 9 bases line up with TRBD1. Germline V gene sequence: CDR1 SGHVS, CDR2 FNYEAQ. The CDR3 spans 14 residues. Trimming at V came to 5 bases and at J to 3 bases, leaving 5 bases not matched to a gene. Combining the CDR3 with reference TRBV7-6 and TRBJ2-7 gives the whole variable domain GAGVSQSPRYKVTKRGQDVALRCDPISGHVSLYWYRQALGQGPEFLTYFNYEAQQDKSGLPNDRFSAERPEGSISTLTIQRTEQRDSAMYRCASSIGTGFYEQYFGPGTRLTVT.

The chain employs TRBV11-2 and TRBJ2-3; no clear D gene. CDR3 size: 13 residues. Trimming cost V 5 bases and J 2 bases, with 8 bases left between them. Germline V lookup: CDR1 SGHAT, CDR2 FQNNGV. As DNA, the CDR3 is TGTGCCAGCAGCCCGGGCCCCACAGATACGCAGTATTTT. It is translated as CASSPGPTDTQYF. Filled out from reference TRBV11-2 and TRBJ2-3, the complete variable domain reads EAGVAQSPRYKIIEKRQSVAFWCNPISGHATLYWYQQILGQGPKLLIQFQNNGVVDDSQLPKDRFSAERLKGVDSTLKIQPAKLEDSAVYLCASSPGPTDTQYFGPGTRLTVL.

This sequence joins TRBV14 and TRBJ1-2; D is undetermined. The V gene's germline CDR1 is SGHDN and CDR2 FVKESK. The CDR3 sequence is 13 residues long. Trimming cost V 1 base and J 4 bases, with 7 bases left between them. This CDR3 is CASSQGPLYGYTF. In nucleotides, the CDR3 is TGTGCCAGCAGCCAAGGTCCCCTCTATGGCTACACCTTC. The full variable domain, rest sourced from reference TRBV14 and TRBJ1-2, is EAGVTQFPSHSVIEKGQTVTLRCDPISGHDNLYWYRRVMGKEIKFLLHFVKESKQDESGMPNNRFLAERTGGTYSTLKVQPAELEDSGVYFCASSQGPLYGYTFGSGTRLTVV.

The rearrangement uses TRBV9 and TRBJ2-3; 10 nucleotides line up with TRBD2. The V and J ends lost 0 bases and 2 bases, in that order; junction bases with no gene match: 9. The CDR3 runs to 18 residues. Germline CDR1 and CDR2: SGDLS and YYNGEE. As DNA, the CDR3 is TGTGCCAGCAGCGTAGGGAGGTCTAGCGGGGGTATCACAGATACGCAGTATTTT. Its translation: CASSVGRSSGGITDTQYF. The full variable domain, rest sourced from reference TRBV9 and TRBJ2-3, is DSGVTQTPKHLITATGQRVTLRCSPRSGDLSVYWYQQSLDQGLQFLIQYYNGEERAKGNILERFSAQQFPDLHSELNLSSLELGDSALYFCASSVGRSSGGITDTQYFGPGTRLTVL.

The chain uses TRBV9 and TRBJ1-2; 8 bases fit TRBD1. Germline assignment: CDR1 SGDLS and CDR2 YYNGEE. The CDR3 sequence is 16 residues long. The trim removed 4 bases at V and 0 bases at J, leaving 8 bases unmatched. Here the CDR3 reads CASSFPGQGPNYGYTF. CDR3 DNA: TGTGCCAGCAGCTTCCCAGGACAGGGTCCTAACTATGGCTACACCTTC.

This chain links TRBV9 with TRBJ1-1; D gene unclear. Germline lookup yields CDR1 SGDLS and CDR2 YYNGEE. Trimming stripped 4 bases from V and 2 bases from J, with 15 bases between. The CDR3 sequence is 15 residues long. CDR3 loop: CASSPQQYSNTEAFF. In nucleotides, the CDR3 is TGTGCCAGCAGCCCTCAGCAATATTCTAACACTGAAGCTTTCTTT.

CDR3 in DNA: TGTGCCAGCAGTTTATCTACGGCTTACCAAGAGACCCAGTACTTC. This codes for CASSLSTAYQETQYF. The chain is built from TRBV27 and TRBJ2-5; D remains ambiguous. The V and J ends lost 0 bases and 0 bases respectively, with 8 bases between them. Germline V gene data show CDR1 as MNHEY and CDR2 as SMNVEV (reference sequence). CDR3 length equals 15 residues.

In this sample, this clone turned up a few times. The chain couples TRBV2 to TRBJ1-1; no definite D call. Between the trimmed V and J ends, which lost 3 bases and 4 bases, there was a span of 15 bases. This CDR3 comprises 15 residues. In germline, CDR1 is SNHLY, CDR2 FYNNEI. The CDR3 reads CASSESTLLGTEAFF. In DNA form, the CDR3 reads TGTGCCAGCAGTGAGTCGACTCTACTTGGCACTGAAGCTTTCTTT.